This T cell receptor beta chain was sequenced in a study of CD8 T cells in ankylosing spondylitis. Points from the study as a whole: Clones linked to disease were reported to show significant enrichment in matched ankylosing spondylitis synovial fluid.

CDR3 length equals 16 residues. Germline V gene data show CDR1 as LGHDT and CDR2 as YNNKEL (reference sequence). V was pared by 5 bases and J by 1 base, with 9 bases of the junction left unmatched. TCR beta libraries were made by quantitative 5'-RACE with molecular barcodes. Using its own MiXCR run on the 5' RACE reads, TCRdb lists one record per CDR3 protein. The sample has about 200,000 distinct CDR3 sequences, around 13% seen once; the top ten hold approximately 17%. In regard to this clonotype: The target antigen is unknown.

The V and J genes are TRBV3-1 and TRBJ2-3, with 7 bases lining up with TRBD2. The sample was blood, either unsorted or a sorted T cell fraction (not recorded which). This sequence was found in a male donor with ankylosing spondylitis or in good health (not recorded which). The chain's CDR3 is CASSLRVTSGTDTQYF. CDR3 DNA sequence: TGTGCCAGCAGCTTACGAGTTACTAGCGGCACAGATACGCAGTATTTT.